The clone carrying this TCR beta chain was counted once. Antigen specificity is unknown. This sample's RNA came from whole unsorted tissue. Distant lung tissue was collected more than 3 cm away from the tumor edge. Between August and November 2014, newly diagnosed, chemotherapy-naive lung cancer patients underwent thoracic surgery in China. The data were taken from a study of tumor and adjacent non-tumor tissue in lung cancer. Across the whole study: Histology: about twelve adenocarcinoma, a couple of squamous cell carcinoma, 1 small cell lung cancer.

Per the germline V gene, CDR1 is MNHNS and CDR2 is SASEGT. Trimming pared 4 bases from V and 12 bases from J, leaving 16 bases between. This CDR3 has 13 amino acids. The library came from three nested PCR rounds adapted from ARM-PCR protocols. From the multiplex PCR reads, TCRdb called clonotypes with MiXCR, one entry per CDR3 protein. The sample records about 48,000 distinct CDR3 sequences, 64% being singletons. Study results and caveats: Tumor repertoires had a smaller top 100 clone share than normal lung.

The sequenced sample was distant non-tumor lung tissue. The chain employs TRBV6-1 and TRBJ2-1; D gene ambiguous. This receptor was obtained from a woman aged 70-85 years with non-small cell lung cancer. The CDR3 sequence: CASSVDGNSGQFF. DNA for the CDR3: TGTGCCAGCAGTGTTGACGGCAACAGTGGGCAGTTCTTC.